A single sample gave rise to the 16 T cell receptor beta chains below, sequenced in a study of Graves' ophthalmopathy and Graves' hyperthyroidism. The study amplified TCR beta CDR3 regions using RNA transcripts. HTBI-primed first-round RT-PCR preceded second-round multiplex PCR. TCRdb recomputed calls from the multiplex PCR reads with MiXCR, one row per CDR3 protein. The profile covers 150,000 or so distinct CDR3 sequences, with approximately 40% appearing a single time and 5.8% taken by the ten largest. Sequencing was done on a sample of peripheral blood. These receptors all come from a woman between 40 and 55 years old with Graves' ophthalmopathy.

This clonotype was seen a handful of times. V usage is TRBV29-1 and J usage is TRBJ1-5, with 10 bases fitting TRBD1. Looked up from germline, CDR1 is SQVTM and CDR2 is ANQGSEA. V was clipped by 4 bases and J by 7 bases; unmatched bases: 4. The CDR3 sequence is 13 residues long. The CDR3 DNA sequence: TGCAGCGTTGGGGGGGACAGGGGACAGCCCCAGCATTTT. It translates to CSVGGDRGQPQHF.

This clonotype was seen at least ten times. The chain joins TRBV19 to TRBJ1-5; TRBD1 matches at 7 bases. Germline lookup yields CDR1 LNHDA and CDR2 SQIVND (reference sequence). Losses at the gene ends were 5 bases for V and 4 bases for J; bases not matched to a gene: 2. There are 13 residues in the CDR3. CDR3 nucleotides: TGTGCCAGTAGTCGACAGGGTAATCAGCCCCAGCATTTT. Its translation is CASSRQGNQPQHF.

The chain employs TRBV6-2 or TRBV6-3 and TRBJ1-1; D remains ambiguous. From germline, CDR1 is MNHEY and CDR2 SVGEGT. This CDR3 is 14 amino acids long. V was clipped by 11 bases and J by 0 bases, with 16 bases between them. The CDR3 sequence: CALREGPVNTEAFF. The CDR3 coding sequence is TGTGCCTTAAGGGAGGGTCCGGTGAACACTGAAGCTTTCTTT.

Many counts were recorded for this clonotype. It may be a read error: a sequence one base away is much more abundant. This chain's CDR3 is CASSLFGTGMAEQCF. CDR3 DNA: TGTGCCAGCAGTTTATTCGGGACAGGGATGGCCGAGCAGTGCTTC. The chain employs TRBV12-3 or TRBV12-4 and TRBJ2-7, with 9 bases identical to TRBD1. The length of the CDR3 is 15 residues.

The chain employs TRBV11-2 and TRBJ1-1; D is possibly TRBD1 (5 bases). Trimming stripped 1 base from V and 11 bases from J, with 14 bases between. Germline values: CDR1 SGHAT, CDR2 FQNNGV. CDR3 length: 13 amino acids. The CDR3 is CASSLGGAGQAFF. The DNA of the CDR3 is TGTGCCAGCAGCTTAGGCGGGGCAGGGCAGGCTTTCTTT.

This clonotype came up many times. The chain has TRBV19 and TRBJ2-7; maybe TRBD2 (6 bases). The V and J ends lost 5 bases and 1 base respectively, with 12 bases between them. Germline V CDR1 and CDR2: LNHDA, SQIVND (reference sequence). This CDR3 is built from 14 residues. The CDR3 DNA is TGTGCCAGTAGTCCGGGACTCCGATCCTACGAGCAGTACTTC. It translates to CASSPGLRSYEQYF.

The gene calls are TRBV6-1 and TRBJ1-1; D might be TRBD1 (5 bases). The CDR3 has 13 amino acids. Germline CDR1 and CDR2: MNHNS and SASEGT. Trimming stripped 6 bases from V and 9 bases from J, with 17 bases between. CDR3 in amino acids: CASRKDSGSQAFF. The CDR3 region has the DNA TGTGCCAGCAGGAAAGACAGCGGGTCTCAAGCTTTCTTT.

This clonotype was seen repeatedly, ten times or more. This chain joins TRBV28 and TRBJ1-1; no definite D call. Germline V gene lookup returns CDR1 MDHEN and CDR2 SYDVKM. Trimming pared 10 bases from V and 7 bases from J, leaving 10 bases between. The CDR3 extends over 10 amino acids. CDR3 loop: CATYDSEAFF. The CDR3 nucleotides read TGTGCCACCTACGATAGTGAAGCTTTCTTT.

This chain joins TRBV25-1 and TRBJ2-5, with D unresolved. Germline CDR1 reads MGHDK; CDR2 reads SYGVNS. The germline V and J ends were trimmed by 2 bases and 0 bases, with 4 bases remaining between them. CDR3 length: 13 residues. CDR3 protein: CASSEAYQETQYF. The CDR3 nucleotides are TGTGCCAGCAGTGAAGCGTACCAAGAGACCCAGTACTTC.

This clonotype was found many times. The chain joins TRBV7-2 to TRBJ2-7; 10 bases are a match to TRBD2. This CDR3 contains 14 residues. Germline V gives CDR1 SGHTA, CDR2 FQGNSA. Unmatched junction bases numbered 9, after V lost 6 bases and J lost 7 bases. CDR3 sequence (DNA): TGTGCCAGCAGAAAACTAGCGGGAATCGGGGAGCAGTACTTC. Translating it yields CASRKLAGIGEQYF.

This sequence joins TRBV20-1 and TRBJ1-2, with 11 bases fitting TRBD1. The CDR3 totals 15 residues. Germline trimming cut 0 bases from V and 4 bases from J; bases unmatched to any gene: 4. Germline V gene sequence: CDR1 DFQATT, CDR2 SNEGSKA (reference sequence). The CDR3 spells CSAREDRGHVYGYTF. The CDR3 DNA reads as TGCAGTGCTAGAGAGGACAGGGGGCATGTCTATGGCTACACCTTC.

The V call is TRBV28, the J call TRBJ1-2; unclear D gene. The CDR3 length is 13 residues. Germline V gene sequence: CDR1 MDHEN, CDR2 SYDVKM. The germline V and J ends were trimmed by 2 bases and 2 bases, with 6 bases remaining between them. The CDR3, as DNA: TGTGCCAGCAGTTTAATTGGGAACTATGGCTACACCTTC. Translating gives CASSLIGNYGYTF.

Only a few counts were recorded for this clonotype. V usage is TRBV6-1 and J usage is TRBJ2-2; D remains ambiguous. The CDR3 extends over 15 amino acids. The germline V gene has CDR1 MNHNS and CDR2 SASEGT. V was pared by 4 bases and J by 4 bases, with 13 bases between. CDR3 sequence (DNA): TGTGCCAGCAGTGGGCAAATCCCCCCCACCGGGGAGCTGTTTTTT. Translating gives CASSGQIPPTGELFF.

The chain uses TRBV12-3 or TRBV12-4 and TRBJ1-6, with D unclear. The CDR3 is 12 residues long. V was trimmed by 7 bases and J by 8 bases, leaving 9 bases between them. CDR3 DNA: TGTGCCAGCACTCCCGGGGATTCACCCCTCCACTTT. The encoded protein is CASTPGDSPLHF.

At least ten counts were recorded for this clonotype. The gene calls are TRBV18 and TRBJ2-5; no firm D call. This CDR3 spans 12 amino acids. V lost 2 bases and J lost 4, with 5 bases in between. Germline-derived CDR1 and CDR2 are KGHSH and LQKENI. In DNA form, the CDR3 reads TGTGCCAGCTCACCAGGAGCAGAGACCCAGTACTTC. Translated: CASSPGAETQYF.

The table lists this clonotype with many counts. V is TRBV9 and J is TRBJ2-2; weak D call: TRBD2 (6 bases). CDR3 length: 12 residues. Trimming removed 7 bases from V and 4 bases from J, with 8 bases in between. Germline loops: CDR1 SGDLS, CDR2 YYNGEE. CDR3 DNA: TGTGCCAGCGCGGGGAGCACCGGGGAGCTGTTTTTT. The encoded protein is CASAGSTGELFF.